This T cell receptor beta chain was profiled in a study of blood T cells in healthy people across ages. This clonotype was recorded a few times. The CDR3 loop spans 15 amino acids. The germline gives CDR1 KGHDR, CDR2 SFDVKD. After removal of 2 bases from V and 3 bases from J, the junction contained 2 bases not matched to a gene. Every sample gave at least 5.5 micrograms of total RNA when it was extracted. Together with a sample-barcoded 5' primer, a J-beta primer mix was included in a second PCR lasting about 6 to 11 cycles. MiXCR was run by TCRdb on the 5' RACE reads, yielding one entry per CDR3 protein. The sample has around 800,000 distinct CDR3 sequences; around 45% are singletons.

The sequence was collected from a man between 60 and 75 years old in good health. The chain carries TRBV24-1 and TRBJ2-1, with TRBD1 identical over 8 bases. Sequenced sample: blood. The CDR3 protein is CATSDSGTGYNEQFF. The CDR3 nucleotides read TGTGCCACCAGTGATTCCGGGACAGGCTACAATGAGCAGTTCTTC.